This TCR beta chain was observed in a study of blood T cell repertoires in COVID-19. Study-wide background: In each case, the material was cDNA or gDNA derived from T cells, B-cell-depleted T cells, or PBMCs.

This CDR3 is built from 12 residues. Trimming took off 3 bases at V and 4 bases at J, with 6 bases between the two ends. Germline CDR1 SGHRS, CDR2 YFSETQ. This clone was observed a few times. Clones were read by immunoSEQ multiplex PCR, and TCRdb kept only the in-frame ones, dropping some. In the table there are about 260,000 clones, 86% of which are singletons. Sequencing input: PBMCs or T cells enriched from blood (not recorded which). The TCR comes from a woman in her forties or fifties who had recovered from COVID-19. The chain employs TRBV5-1 and TRBJ2-3; TRBD1 is a possible D gene (5 bases). The CDR3 DNA reads as TGCGCCAGCAGCTCAGGGTCAGATACGCAGTATTTT. This gives the protein CASSSGSDTQYF.